This T cell receptor beta chain was observed in a study of shared clonotypes between healthy human individuals. Overall study findings and caveats: For naive CD4 cells, roughly 4.6% of clonotypes were shared across a handful of donors. Estimated richness values were generally larger in naive subsets than in memory subsets.

Caucasian adults living in Nashville, Tennessee, provided all samples. V dropped 6 bases and J dropped 11 bases, with 19 bases sitting between them. From germline, CDR1 is SNHLY and CDR2 FYNNEI. CDR3 length equals 13 residues. TCRdb's copy holds only in-frame clones and misses some; the assay was immunoSEQ multiplex PCR. The sample gives about 2.3 million clones, 92% of which show up once; 0.37% is in the top ten. Of note for this clone: Its antigen is currently unknown.

This chain uses TRBV2 with TRBJ1-1, with D perhaps matching TRBD1 (6 bases). The sequencing sample was made of naive CD4+ T cells from PBMCs. Subset reported: CD45RA+ positively selected. The sequence was obtained from a man in his late teens or twenties in good health. Some clones in this sample may be carry-over from other donors' samples. CDR3 loop: CASRKGLQGVAFF. CDR3 DNA sequence: TGTGCCAGCAGAAAAGGACTACAGGGTGTTGCTTTCTTT.